This TCR beta chain was retrieved from a study of blood T cell repertoires in COVID-19. Authors' data handling: Reference gene primers were amplified, and this amplification served to estimate nucleated cell counts. Clones were sequenced by immunoSEQ multiplex PCR, and TCRdb holds only the in-frame ones, with some missing. D and trimming were read from the DNA, whereas the V and J calls and clone size are those reported in that table. The sample shows tens of thousands of clones, over 60% of them seen only once. Trimming took off 1 base at V and 7 bases at J, with 13 bases between the two ends. This CDR3 spans 14 amino acids. Looked up from germline, CDR1 is MNHNY and CDR2 is SVGAGI (reference sequence).

This clonotype was sampled from a human donor in a cohort sampled during active COVID-19. J is TRBJ1-1 and V is TRBV6-6; possible D gene TRBD1, 6 bases. The sequencing sample was made of peripheral blood. CDR3 in DNA: TGTGCCAGCAGTTACTTTGGACAGCAGGGTGAAGCTTTCTTT. It yields the protein CASSYFGQQGEAFF.